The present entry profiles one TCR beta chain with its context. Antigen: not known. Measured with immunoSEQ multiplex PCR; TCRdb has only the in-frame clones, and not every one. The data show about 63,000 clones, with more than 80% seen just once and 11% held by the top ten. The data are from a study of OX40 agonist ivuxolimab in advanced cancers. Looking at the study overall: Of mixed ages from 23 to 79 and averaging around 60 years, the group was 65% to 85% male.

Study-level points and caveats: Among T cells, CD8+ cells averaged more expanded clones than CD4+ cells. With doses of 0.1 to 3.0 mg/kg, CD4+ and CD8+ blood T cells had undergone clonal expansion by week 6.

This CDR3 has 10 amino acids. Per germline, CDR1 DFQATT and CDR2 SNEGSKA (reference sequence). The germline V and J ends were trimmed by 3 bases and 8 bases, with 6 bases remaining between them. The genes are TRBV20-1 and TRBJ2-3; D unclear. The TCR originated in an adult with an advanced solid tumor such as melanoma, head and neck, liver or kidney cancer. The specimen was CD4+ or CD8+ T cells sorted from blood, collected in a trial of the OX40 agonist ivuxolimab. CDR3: CSARGTTQYF. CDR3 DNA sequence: TGCAGTGCTAGGGGCACTACGCAGTATTTT.